Shown below are 4 T cell receptor beta chains from a single sample sequenced in a study of CD8 T cells in ankylosing spondylitis. Their antigen targets remain unknown. TCRdb analysed the 5' RACE reads with MiXCR anew, one entry per CDR3 protein. The table shows 750,000 to 850,000 distinct CDR3 sequences, with about 12% occurring only once. Study observations and caveats: What seemed typical of ankylosing spondylitis blood was a TCR beta motif built from about 8 highly homologous variants.

The specimen was blood, either unsorted or a sorted T cell fraction (not recorded which). Receptor source: a male donor with ankylosing spondylitis.

This clonotype was observed a few times. The CDR3 loop is CAFCMRALTSGSTGELFF. The CDR3 DNA sequence: TGTGCCTTCTGTATGAGAGCACTGACTAGCGGATCGACCGGGGAGCTGTTTTTT. V is TRBV12-3 or TRBV12-4 and J is TRBJ2-2, with 9 bases lining up with TRBD2. The CDR3 sequence is 18 residues long. Trimming cost V 11 bases and J 5 bases; bases outside gene matches: 21.

The CDR3 nucleotides read TGCGCCAGCAGTCCCCAGTTAAGCAACTATGGCTACACCTTC. Protein sequence: CASSPQLSNYGYTF. The chain employs TRBV5-1 and TRBJ1-2; D ambiguous. Germline V gives CDR1 SGHRS, CDR2 YFSETQ. V gave up 5 bases and J gave up 2 bases, with 13 bases separating them. The CDR3 spans 14 residues.

This clonotype was seen repeatedly, ten times or more. The CDR3 here is CSGTKQVLYNEQFF. The CDR3 DNA follows: TGCAGCGGGACCAAACAGGTCCTCTACAATGAGCAGTTCTTC. This sequence joins TRBV29-1 and TRBJ2-1, with D perhaps TRBD1 (5 bases). This CDR3 region has 14 residues. Deletions cut 7 bases from V and 3 bases from J, with 16 bases between. Germline CDR1 and CDR2: SQVTM and ANQGSEA.

This clonotype was counted many times. This rearrangement joins TRBV6-5 to TRBJ1-1, with D hard to call. The CDR3 contains 12 residues. Germline loops: CDR1 MNHEY, CDR2 SVGAGI. V shed 5 bases and J shed 5 bases, with 9 bases lying between them. CDR3 sequence reads: CASSRWGTEAFF. CDR3 DNA: TGTGCCAGCAGTAGATGGGGTACTGAAGCTTTCTTT.